This T cell receptor (beta chain) appears in the sequencing data of a study of blood T cells in healthy people across ages. Background on the study: Per every two T cells, about one barcoded beta molecule was captured by template switching.

Together with a sample-barcoded 5' primer, a J-beta primer mix was included in a second PCR lasting about 7 to 11 cycles. Via MiXCR, TCRdb re-called the 5' RACE reads, giving one row per CDR3 protein. Of 710,000 or so distinct CDR3 sequences listed, about 32% are singletons. Turning to this clonotype: What it binds is unknown.

Overall study findings and caveats: When set beside aged donors, long-lived donors presented more naive CD4+ cells and higher diversity. Diversity of TCR beta correlated strongly with naive T cell percentage.

J was trimmed by 3 bases and V by 2 bases; bases with no gene match: 17. The CDR3 consists of 18 residues. Germline V gene data show CDR1 as DFQATT and CDR2 as SNEGSKA (reference sequence). At least 5 micrograms of total RNA were extracted per sample. The origin of this receptor is a woman at least 80 years old in good health. The sequenced material came from blood. The V and J genes are TRBV20-1 and TRBJ2-5; 8 bases line up with TRBD1. The CDR3 sequence is CSARPWTGSIERKETQYF. CDR3 DNA sequence: TGCAGTGCTAGACCGTGGACAGGGAGCATAGAACGTAAAGAGACCCAGTACTTC.